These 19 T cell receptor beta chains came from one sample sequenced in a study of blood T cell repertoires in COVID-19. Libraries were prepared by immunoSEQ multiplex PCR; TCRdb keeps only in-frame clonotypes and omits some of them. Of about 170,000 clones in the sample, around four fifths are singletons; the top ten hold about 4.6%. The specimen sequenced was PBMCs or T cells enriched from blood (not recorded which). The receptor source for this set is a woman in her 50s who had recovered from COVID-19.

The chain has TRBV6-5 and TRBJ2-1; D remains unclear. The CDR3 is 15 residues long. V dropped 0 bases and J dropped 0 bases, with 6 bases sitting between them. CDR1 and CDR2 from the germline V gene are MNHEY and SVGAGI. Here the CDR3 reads CASSYSAYSYNEQFF. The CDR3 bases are TGTGCCAGCAGTTACTCGGCTTACTCCTACAATGAGCAGTTCTTC.

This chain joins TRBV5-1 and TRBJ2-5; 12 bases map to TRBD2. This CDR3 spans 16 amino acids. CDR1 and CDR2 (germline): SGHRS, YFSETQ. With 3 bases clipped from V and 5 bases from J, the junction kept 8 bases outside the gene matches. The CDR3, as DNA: TGCGCCAGCAGCTGGACTAGCGGGGAGCGGGGCGAGACCCAGTACTTC. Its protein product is CASSWTSGERGETQYF.

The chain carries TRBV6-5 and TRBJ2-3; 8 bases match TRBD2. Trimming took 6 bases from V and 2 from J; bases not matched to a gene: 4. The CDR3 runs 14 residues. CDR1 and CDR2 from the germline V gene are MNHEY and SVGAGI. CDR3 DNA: TGTGCCAGCAGAACTAGCGGACTCACAGATACGCAGTATTTT. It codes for CASRTSGLTDTQYF.

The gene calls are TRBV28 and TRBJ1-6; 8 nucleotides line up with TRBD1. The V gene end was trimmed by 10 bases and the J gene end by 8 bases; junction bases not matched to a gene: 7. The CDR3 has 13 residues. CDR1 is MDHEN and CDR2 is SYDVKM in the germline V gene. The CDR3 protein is CATNQGAYSPLHF. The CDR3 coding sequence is TGTGCCACCAATCAGGGGGCTTATTCACCCCTCCACTTT.

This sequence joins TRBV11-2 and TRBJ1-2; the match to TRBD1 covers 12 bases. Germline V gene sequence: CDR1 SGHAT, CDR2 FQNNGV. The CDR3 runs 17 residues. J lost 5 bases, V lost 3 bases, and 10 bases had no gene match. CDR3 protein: CASSLGTGGRGSYGYTF. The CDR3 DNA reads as TGTGCCAGCAGCTTGGGGACAGGGGGCAGAGGGAGTTATGGCTACACCTTC.

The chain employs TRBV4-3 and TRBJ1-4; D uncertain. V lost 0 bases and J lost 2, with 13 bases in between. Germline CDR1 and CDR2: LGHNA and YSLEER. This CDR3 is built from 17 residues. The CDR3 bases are TGCGCCAGCAGCCAAGACCCGGCGGAGGAGACTAATGAAAAACTGTTTTTT. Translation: CASSQDPAEETNEKLFF.

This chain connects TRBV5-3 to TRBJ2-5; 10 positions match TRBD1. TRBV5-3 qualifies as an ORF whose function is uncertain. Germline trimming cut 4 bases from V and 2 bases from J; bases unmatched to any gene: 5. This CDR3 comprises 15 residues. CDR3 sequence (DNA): TGTGCCAGAAGCACCCGACAGGGGGCACAAGAGACCCAGTACTTC. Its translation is CARSTRQGAQETQYF.

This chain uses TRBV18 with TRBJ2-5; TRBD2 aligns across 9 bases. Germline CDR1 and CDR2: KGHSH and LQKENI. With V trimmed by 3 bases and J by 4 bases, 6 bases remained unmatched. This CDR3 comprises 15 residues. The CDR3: CASSPQGLAPETQYF. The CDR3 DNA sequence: TGTGCCAGCTCACCTCAGGGACTAGCTCCAGAGACCCAGTACTTC.

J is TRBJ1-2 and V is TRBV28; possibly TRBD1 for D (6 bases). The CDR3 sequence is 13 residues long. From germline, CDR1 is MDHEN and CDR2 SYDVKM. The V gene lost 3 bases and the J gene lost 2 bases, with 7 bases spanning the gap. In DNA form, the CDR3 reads TGTGCCAGCAGTTTTACAGGGAACTATGGCTACACCTTC. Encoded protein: CASSFTGNYGYTF.

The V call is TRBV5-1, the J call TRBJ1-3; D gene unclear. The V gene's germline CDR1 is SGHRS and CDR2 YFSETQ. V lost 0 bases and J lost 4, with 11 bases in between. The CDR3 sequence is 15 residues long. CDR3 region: CASSLDISFGNTIYF. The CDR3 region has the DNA TGCGCCAGCAGCTTGGACATCTCGTTCGGAAACACCATATATTTT.

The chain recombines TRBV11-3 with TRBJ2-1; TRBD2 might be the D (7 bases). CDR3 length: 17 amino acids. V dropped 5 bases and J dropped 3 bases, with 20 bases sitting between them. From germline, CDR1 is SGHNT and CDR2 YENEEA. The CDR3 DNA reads TGTGCCAGCAGCCAATGGGGGGGCGGTGGGATCTACAATGAGCAGTTCTTC. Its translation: CASSQWGGGGIYNEQFF. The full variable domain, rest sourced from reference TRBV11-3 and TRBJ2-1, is EAGVVQSPRYKIIEKKQPVAFWCNPISGHNTLYWYLQNLGQGPELLIRYENEEAVDDSQLPKDRFSAERLKGVDSTLKIQPAELGDSAVYLCASSQWGGGGIYNEQFFGPGTRLTVL.

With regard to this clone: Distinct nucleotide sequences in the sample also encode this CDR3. The CDR3: CASSIGDRNTGELFF. CDR3 sequence (DNA): TGTGCCAGTAGTATAGGGGACAGGAACACCGGGGAGCTGTTTTTT. V is TRBV19 and J is TRBJ2-2; TRBD1 matches 7 bases. Germline V gene data show CDR1 as LNHDA and CDR2 as SQIVND (reference sequence). With 1 base clipped from V and 1 base from J, the junction kept 0 bases outside the gene matches. This CDR3 spans 15 amino acids.

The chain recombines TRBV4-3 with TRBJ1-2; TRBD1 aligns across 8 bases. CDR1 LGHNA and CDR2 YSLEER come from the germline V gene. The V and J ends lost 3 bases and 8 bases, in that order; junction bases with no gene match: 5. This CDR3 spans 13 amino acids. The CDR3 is CASSHADRGGYTF. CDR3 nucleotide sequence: TGCGCCAGCAGCCATGCCGACAGGGGAGGCTACACCTTC.

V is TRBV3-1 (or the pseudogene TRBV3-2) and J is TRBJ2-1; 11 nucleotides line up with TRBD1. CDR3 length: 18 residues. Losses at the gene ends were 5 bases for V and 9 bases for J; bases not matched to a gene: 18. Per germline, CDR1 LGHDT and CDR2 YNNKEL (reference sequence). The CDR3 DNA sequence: TGTGCCAGCAGCGCCCGGTTATCCGGGACAGGGGGAGTTGGTGAGCAGTTCTTC. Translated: CASSARLSGTGGVGEQFF.

The CDR3, as DNA: TGCGCCAGCACCCTAGGGTCAGGGGGCGCCTTCAATGAGCAGTTCTTC. Its translation: CASTLGSGGAFNEQFF. This chain joins TRBV5-1 and TRBJ2-1; 8 bases map to TRBD1. J lost 6 bases, V lost 6 bases, and 14 bases had no gene match. CDR3 length: 16 amino acids. The germline V gene encodes CDR1 SGHRS and CDR2 YFSETQ.

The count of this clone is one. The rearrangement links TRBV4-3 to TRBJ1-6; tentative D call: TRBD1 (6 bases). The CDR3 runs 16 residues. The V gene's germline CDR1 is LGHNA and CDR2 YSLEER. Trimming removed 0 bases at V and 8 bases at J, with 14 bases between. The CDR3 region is CASSQDRGGGDSPLHF. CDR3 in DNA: TGCGCCAGCAGCCAAGATCGAGGGGGTGGGGATTCACCCCTCCACTTT.

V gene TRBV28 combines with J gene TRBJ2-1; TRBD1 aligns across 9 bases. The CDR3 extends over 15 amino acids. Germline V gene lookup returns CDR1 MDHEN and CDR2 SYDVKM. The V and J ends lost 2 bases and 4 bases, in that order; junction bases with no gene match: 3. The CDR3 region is CASSLGDRVYNEQFF. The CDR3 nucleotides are TGTGCCAGCAGTTTAGGGGACAGGGTATACAATGAGCAGTTCTTC.

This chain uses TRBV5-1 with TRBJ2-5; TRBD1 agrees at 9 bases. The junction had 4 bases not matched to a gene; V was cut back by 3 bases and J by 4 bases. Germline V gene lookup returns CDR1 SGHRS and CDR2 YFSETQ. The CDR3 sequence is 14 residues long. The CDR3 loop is CASSSGTGSETQYF. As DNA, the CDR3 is TGCGCCAGCAGCTCCGGGACAGGGTCAGAGACCCAGTACTTC.

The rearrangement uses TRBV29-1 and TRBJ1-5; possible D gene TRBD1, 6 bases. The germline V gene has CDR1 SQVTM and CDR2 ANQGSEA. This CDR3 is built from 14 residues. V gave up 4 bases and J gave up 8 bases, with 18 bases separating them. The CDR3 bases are TGCAGCGTTGGAGGGACACAGAGTTGGGAGCCCCAGCATTTT. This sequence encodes CSVGGTQSWEPQHF.